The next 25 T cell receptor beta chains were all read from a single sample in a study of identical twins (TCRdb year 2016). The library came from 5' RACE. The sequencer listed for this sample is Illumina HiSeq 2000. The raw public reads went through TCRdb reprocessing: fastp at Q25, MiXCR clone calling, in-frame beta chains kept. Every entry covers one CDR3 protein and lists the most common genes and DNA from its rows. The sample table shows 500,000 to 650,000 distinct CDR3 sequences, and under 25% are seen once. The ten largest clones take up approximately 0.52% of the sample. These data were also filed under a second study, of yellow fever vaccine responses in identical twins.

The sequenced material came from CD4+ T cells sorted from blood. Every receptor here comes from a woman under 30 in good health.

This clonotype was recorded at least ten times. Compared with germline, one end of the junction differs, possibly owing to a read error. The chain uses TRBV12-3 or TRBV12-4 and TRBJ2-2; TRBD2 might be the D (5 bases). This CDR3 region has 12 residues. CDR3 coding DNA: TGTGCCAGCAGTCTAGCAATCCGGGAGCTGTTTTTT. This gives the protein CASSLAIRELFF.

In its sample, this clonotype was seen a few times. The DNA for the CDR3 is TGTGCCAGCAGTTTAGCGGGACAGCCTGTCAGAGAGCAGTACTTC. Residues: CASSLAGQPVREQYF. The genes are TRBV12-3 or TRBV12-4 and TRBJ2-7; 7 positions agree with TRBD1. V lost 0 bases, J lost 7 bases, and 9 bases stayed unmatched. The CDR3 has 15 amino acids.

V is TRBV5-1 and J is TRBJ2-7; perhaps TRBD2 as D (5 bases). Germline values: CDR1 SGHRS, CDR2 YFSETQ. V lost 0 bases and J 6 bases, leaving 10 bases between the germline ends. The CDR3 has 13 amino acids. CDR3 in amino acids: CASSLEEVTEQYF. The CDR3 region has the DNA TGCGCCAGCAGCTTGGAGGAGGTTACCGAGCAGTACTTC. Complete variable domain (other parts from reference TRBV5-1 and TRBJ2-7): KAGVTQTPRYLIKTRGQQVTLSCSPISGHRSVSWYQQTPGQGLQFLFEYFSETQRNKGNFPGRFSGRQFSNSRSEMNVSTLELGDSALYLCASSLEEVTEQYFGPGTRLTVT.

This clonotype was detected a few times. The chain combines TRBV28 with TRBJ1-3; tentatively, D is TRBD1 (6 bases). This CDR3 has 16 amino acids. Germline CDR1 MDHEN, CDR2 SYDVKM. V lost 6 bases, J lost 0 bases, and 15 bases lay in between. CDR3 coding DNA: TGTGCCAGCAGACGACCGGGACACAGCTCTGGAAACACCATATATTTT. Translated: CASRRPGHSSGNTIYF.

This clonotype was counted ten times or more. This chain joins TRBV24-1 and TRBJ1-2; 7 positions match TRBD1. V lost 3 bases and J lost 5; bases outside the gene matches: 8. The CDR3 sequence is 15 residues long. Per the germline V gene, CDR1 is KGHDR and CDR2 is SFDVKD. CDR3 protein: CATSDADTGVYGYTF. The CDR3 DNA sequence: TGTGCCACCAGTGATGCCGATACAGGGGTGTATGGCTACACCTTC.

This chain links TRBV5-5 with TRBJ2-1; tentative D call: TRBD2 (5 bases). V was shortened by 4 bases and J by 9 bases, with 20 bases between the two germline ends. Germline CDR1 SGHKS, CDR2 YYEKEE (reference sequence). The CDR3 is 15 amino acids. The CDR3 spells CASSHQLGSRSEQFF. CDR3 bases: TGTGCCAGCAGCCATCAACTAGGTTCGCGAAGTGAGCAGTTCTTC.

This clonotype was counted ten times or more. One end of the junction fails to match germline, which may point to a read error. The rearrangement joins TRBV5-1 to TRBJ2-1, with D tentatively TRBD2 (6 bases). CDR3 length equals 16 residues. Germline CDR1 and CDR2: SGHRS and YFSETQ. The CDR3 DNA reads TGTGCCAGCAGCTTAGTAGCCGGGGGCTCCTACAATGAGCAGTTCTTC. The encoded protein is CASSLVAGGSYNEQFF.

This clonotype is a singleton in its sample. CDR3 loop: CASSRIRGSYNEQFF. For the CDR3, the DNA is TGTGCCAGCAGCCGAATTCGGGGGTCTTACAATGAGCAGTTCTTC. The chain is built from TRBV11-2 and TRBJ2-1, with D perhaps matching TRBD2 (6 bases). V was shortened by 5 bases and J by 4 bases, with 15 bases between the two germline ends. Looked up from germline, CDR1 is SGHAT and CDR2 is FQNNGV. The CDR3 contains 15 residues.

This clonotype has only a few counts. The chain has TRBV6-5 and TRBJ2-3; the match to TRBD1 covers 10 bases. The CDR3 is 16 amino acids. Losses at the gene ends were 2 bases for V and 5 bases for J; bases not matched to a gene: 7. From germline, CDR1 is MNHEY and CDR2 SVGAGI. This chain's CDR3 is CASSYGSRTGGDTQYF. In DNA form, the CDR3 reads TGTGCCAGCAGTTACGGGTCCAGGACAGGGGGAGATACGCAGTATTTT.

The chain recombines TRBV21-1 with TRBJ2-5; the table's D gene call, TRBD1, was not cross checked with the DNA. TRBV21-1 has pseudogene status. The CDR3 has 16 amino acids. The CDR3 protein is CASTRLRARNPETQYF. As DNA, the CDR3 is TGTGCCAGCACCAGACTCCGGGCGCGAAACCCAGAGACCCAGTACTTC.

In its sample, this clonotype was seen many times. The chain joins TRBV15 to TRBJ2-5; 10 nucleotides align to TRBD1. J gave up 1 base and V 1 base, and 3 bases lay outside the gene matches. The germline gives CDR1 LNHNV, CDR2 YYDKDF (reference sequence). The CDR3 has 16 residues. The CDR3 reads CATSRGRTGGQETQYF. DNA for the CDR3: TGTGCCACCAGCAGAGGCCGGACAGGGGGCCAAGAGACCCAGTACTTC.

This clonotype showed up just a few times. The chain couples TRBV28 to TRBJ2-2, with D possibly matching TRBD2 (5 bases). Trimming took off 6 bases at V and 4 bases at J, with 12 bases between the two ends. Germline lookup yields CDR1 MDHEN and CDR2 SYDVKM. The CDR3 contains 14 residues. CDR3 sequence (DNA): TGTGCCAGCAGAACTAGTTTGGGCACCGGGGAGCTGTTTTTT. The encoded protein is CASRTSLGTGELFF.

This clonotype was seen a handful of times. The CDR3 region has the DNA TGCAGTGCTCCTAAGACTAGCTCTGAGCAGTTCTTC. Its translation: CSAPKTSSEQFF. The chain employs TRBV20-1 and TRBJ2-1, with 7 bases that match TRBD2. Germline V gene lookup returns CDR1 DFQATT and CDR2 SNEGSKA (reference sequence). Trimming removed 5 bases from V and 9 bases from J; junction bases left unmatched: 7. CDR3 length equals 12 residues.

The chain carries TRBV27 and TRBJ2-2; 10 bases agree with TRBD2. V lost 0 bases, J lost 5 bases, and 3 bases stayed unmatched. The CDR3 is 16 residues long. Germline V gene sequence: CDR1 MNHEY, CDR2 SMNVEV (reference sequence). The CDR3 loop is CASSLSPSGGTGELFF. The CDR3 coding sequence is TGTGCCAGCAGTTTATCCCCTAGCGGGGGAACCGGGGAGCTGTTTTTT.

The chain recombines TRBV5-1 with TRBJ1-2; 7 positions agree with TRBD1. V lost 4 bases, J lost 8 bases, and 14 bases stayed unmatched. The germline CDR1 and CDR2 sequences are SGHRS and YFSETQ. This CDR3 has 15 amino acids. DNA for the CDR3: TGCGCCAGCAGCCCGGGGGACAGCGGTGGGTACGGCTACACCTTC. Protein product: CASSPGDSGGYGYTF.

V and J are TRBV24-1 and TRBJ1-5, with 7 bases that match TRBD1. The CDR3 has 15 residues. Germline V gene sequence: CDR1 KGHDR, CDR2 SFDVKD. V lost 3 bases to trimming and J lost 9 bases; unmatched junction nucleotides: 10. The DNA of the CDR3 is TGTGCCACCAGTGATAAGAGGGGGCCTGCCGGGCCCCAGCATTTT. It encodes CATSDKRGPAGPQHF.

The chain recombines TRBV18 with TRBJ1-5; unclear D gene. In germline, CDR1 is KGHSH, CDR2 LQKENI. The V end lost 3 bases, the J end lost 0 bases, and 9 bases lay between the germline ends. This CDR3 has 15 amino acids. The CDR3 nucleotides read TGTGCCAGCTCACCCCAGGTCCATAGCAATCAGCCCCAGCATTTT. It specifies CASSPQVHSNQPQHF.

The DNA for the CDR3 is TGTGCCGCGGGCGCTGGCCTAACCTACGAGCAGTACGTC. Translated, it gives CAAGAGLTYEQYV. This rearrangement joins TRBV10-3 to TRBJ2-7, with D possibly being TRBD2 (5 bases). The V gene's germline CDR1 is ENHRY and CDR2 SYGVKD. The CDR3 sequence is 13 residues long. V was pared by 11 bases and J by 2 bases, with 16 bases between.

CDR3 protein: CSVQKGPNEKLFF. In nucleotides, the CDR3 is TGCAGTGTTCAGAAGGGGCCTAATGAAAAACTGTTTTTT. The rearrangement joins TRBV20-1 to TRBJ1-4, with D perhaps TRBD1 (5 bases). Trimming took 7 bases from V and 3 from J, leaving 12 bases between them. The CDR3 loop spans 13 amino acids. Germline values: CDR1 DFQATT, CDR2 SNEGSKA (reference sequence).

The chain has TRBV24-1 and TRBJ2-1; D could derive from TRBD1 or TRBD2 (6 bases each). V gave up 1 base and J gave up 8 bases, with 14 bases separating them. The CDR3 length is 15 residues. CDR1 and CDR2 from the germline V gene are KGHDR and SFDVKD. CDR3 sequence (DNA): TGTGCCACCAGTGATTTCGTATTGGGGGGCGATGAGCAGTTCTTC. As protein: CATSDFVLGGDEQFF.

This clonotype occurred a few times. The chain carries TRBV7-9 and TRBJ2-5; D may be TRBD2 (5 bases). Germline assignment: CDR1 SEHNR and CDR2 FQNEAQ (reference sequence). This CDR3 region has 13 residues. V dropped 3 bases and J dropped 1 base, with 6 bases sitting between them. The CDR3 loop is CASSFAGQETQYF. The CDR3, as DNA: TGTGCCAGCAGCTTCGCGGGCCAAGAGACCCAGTACTTC.

The CDR3, as DNA: TGTGCCAGCAGGCGGGGCATTGAAGCTTTCTTT. Its translation: CASRRGIEAFF. The chain employs TRBV11-2 and TRBJ1-1, with D tentatively TRBD1 (5 bases). Germline V gene lookup returns CDR1 SGHAT and CDR2 FQNNGV. The CDR3 extends over 11 amino acids. V was clipped by 6 bases and J by 7 bases, with 9 bases between them.

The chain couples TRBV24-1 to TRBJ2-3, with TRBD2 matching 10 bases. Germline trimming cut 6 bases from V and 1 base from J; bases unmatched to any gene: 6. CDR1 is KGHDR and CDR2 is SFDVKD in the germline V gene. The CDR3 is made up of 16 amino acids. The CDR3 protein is CATSPPSGSGTDTQYF. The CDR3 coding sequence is TGTGCCACCAGTCCCCCTAGCGGGAGCGGCACAGATACGCAGTATTTT.

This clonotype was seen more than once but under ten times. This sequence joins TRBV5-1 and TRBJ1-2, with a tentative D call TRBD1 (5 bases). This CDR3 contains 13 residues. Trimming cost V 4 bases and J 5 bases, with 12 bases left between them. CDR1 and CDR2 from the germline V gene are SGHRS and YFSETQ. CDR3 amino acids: CASSPLQDYGYTF. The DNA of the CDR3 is TGCGCCAGCAGCCCCCTACAGGATTATGGCTACACCTTC.

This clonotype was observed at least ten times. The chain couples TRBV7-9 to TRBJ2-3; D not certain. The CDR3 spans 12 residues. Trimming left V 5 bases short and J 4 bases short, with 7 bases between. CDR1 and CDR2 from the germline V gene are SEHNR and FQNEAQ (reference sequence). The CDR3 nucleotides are TGTGCCAGCAGCGCCCTAGCAGATACGCAGTATTTT. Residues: CASSALADTQYF.